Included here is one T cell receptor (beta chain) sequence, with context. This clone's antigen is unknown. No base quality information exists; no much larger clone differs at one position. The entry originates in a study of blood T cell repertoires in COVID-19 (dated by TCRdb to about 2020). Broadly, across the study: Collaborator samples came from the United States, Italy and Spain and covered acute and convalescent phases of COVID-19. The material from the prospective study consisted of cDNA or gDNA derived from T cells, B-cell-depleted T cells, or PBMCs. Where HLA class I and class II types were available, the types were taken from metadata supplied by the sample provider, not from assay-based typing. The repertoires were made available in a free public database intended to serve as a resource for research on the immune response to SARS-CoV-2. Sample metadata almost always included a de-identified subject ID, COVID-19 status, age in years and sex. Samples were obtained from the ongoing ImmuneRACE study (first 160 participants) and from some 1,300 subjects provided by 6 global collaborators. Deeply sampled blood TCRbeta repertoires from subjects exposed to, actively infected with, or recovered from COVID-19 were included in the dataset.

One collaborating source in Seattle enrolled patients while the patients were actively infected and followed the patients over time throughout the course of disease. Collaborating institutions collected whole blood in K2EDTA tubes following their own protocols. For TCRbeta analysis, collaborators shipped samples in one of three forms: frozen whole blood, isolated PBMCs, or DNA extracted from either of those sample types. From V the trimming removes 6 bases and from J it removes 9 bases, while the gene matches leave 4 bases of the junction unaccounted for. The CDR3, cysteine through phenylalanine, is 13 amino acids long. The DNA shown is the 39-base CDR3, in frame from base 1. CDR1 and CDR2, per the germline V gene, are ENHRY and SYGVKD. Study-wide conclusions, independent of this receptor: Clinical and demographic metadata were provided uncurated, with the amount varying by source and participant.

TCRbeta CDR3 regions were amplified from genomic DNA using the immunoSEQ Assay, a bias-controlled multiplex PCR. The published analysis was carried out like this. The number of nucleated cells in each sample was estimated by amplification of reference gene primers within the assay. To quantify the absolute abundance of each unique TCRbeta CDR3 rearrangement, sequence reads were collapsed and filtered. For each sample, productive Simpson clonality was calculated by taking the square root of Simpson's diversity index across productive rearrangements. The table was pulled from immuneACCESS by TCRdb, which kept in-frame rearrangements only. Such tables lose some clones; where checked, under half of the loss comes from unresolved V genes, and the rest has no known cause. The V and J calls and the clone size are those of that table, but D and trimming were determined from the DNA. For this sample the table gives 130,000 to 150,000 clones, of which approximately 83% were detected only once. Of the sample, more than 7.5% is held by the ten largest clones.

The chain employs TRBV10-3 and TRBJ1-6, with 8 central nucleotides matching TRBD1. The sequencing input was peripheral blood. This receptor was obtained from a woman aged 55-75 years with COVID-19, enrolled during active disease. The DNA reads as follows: TGTGCCATCAGGGACAGGGTCATTTCACCCCTCCACTTT. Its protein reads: CAIRDRVISPLHF.